This T cell receptor (beta chain) came from a study of T cell responses to AZD1222 COVID-19 vaccine. Clones were read by immunoSEQ multiplex PCR, and TCRdb kept only the in-frame ones, dropping some. This table has 150,000 or so clones, roughly nine tenths appearing once. V shed 5 bases and J 4 bases; nucleotides not matched to a gene: 2. Per germline, CDR1 SGHDN and CDR2 FVKESK. The CDR3 is 13 residues long. The sequenced sample was peripheral blood, obtained on day 0 of AZD1222 vaccination. This TCR was recovered from an adult in good health. This chain connects TRBV14 to TRBJ1-5, with TRBD1 matching 7 bases. This CDR3 reads CASSATGNQPQHF. The CDR3 DNA reads TGTGCCAGCAGCGCGACAGGGAATCAGCCCCAGCATTTT.